This T cell receptor (beta chain) was captured in a study of blood T cell repertoires in COVID-19. This table comes from immunoSEQ multiplex PCR, and its TCRdb copy is limited to in-frame clones, with some not included. Of 250,000 to 300,000 clones listed, 80% to 90% are singletons. Trimming took 0 bases from V and 0 from J, leaving 8 bases between them. The CDR3 covers 16 residues. From germline, CDR1 is MNHNS and CDR2 SASEGT. Sequencing was done on a sample of peripheral blood. This chain connects TRBV6-1 to TRBJ2-2; D is perhaps TRBD2 (6 bases). This TCR was recovered from a woman aged 25-40 years with active or convalescent COVID-19. CDR3 amino acids: CASSEAAGTNTGELFF. DNA for the CDR3: TGTGCCAGCAGTGAAGCGGCGGGGACGAACACCGGGGAGCTGTTTTTT.